The clone carrying this TCR beta chain appeared a single time. Every one of the donors was a Caucasian adult that lived in Nashville, Tennessee. Generated by immunoSEQ multiplex PCR, the TCRdb table keeps only in-frame clones and is missing some. The repertoire holds approximately 1,500,000 clones, with roughly 96% as singletons. The source of the sample is a study of shared clonotypes between healthy human individuals. Germline CDR1 and CDR2: SNHLY and FYNNEI. The CDR3 contains 15 residues. The V and J ends lost 7 bases and 1 base respectively, with 16 bases between them. The sequencing input was naive CD4+ T cells sorted from blood. Noted subset: CD45RA+ positively selected. The sequence was obtained from a man aged 30 to 39 in good health. The chain couples TRBV2 to TRBJ1-1; D possibly corresponds to TRBD1 (6 bases). CDR3 in DNA: TGTGCCAGCACCCGATTCATGACAGGGAACACTGAAGCTTTCTTT. Amino acid sequence: CASTRFMTGNTEAFF.